Each of the 28 T cell receptor beta chains below was sequenced from the same sample in a study of T cell responses to AZD1222 COVID-19 vaccine (dated by TCRdb to the early 2020s). To prepare the library, the immunoSEQ multiplex PCR assay was applied. In TCRdb, the immuneACCESS table is reduced to in-frame sequences with V and J assigned. These tables do not hold every clone; where another copy was compared, an unresolved V gene accounts for under half, and the others remain unexplained. The sample data list approximately 110,000 clones, and 70% to 90% of these were observed just once. The ten largest clones add up to 4% to 6% of the sample. The sample's time point label is to be understood as: baseline before first vaccination. The sequenced sample was peripheral blood, obtained on day 0 of AZD1222 vaccination. Receptor source: an adult in good health.

The gene calls are TRBV6-5 and TRBJ2-7; tentatively, D is TRBD2 (7 bases). This CDR3 contains 15 residues. Trimming took off 2 bases at V and 3 bases at J, with 14 bases between the two ends. Germline assignment: CDR1 MNHEY and CDR2 SVGAGI. The CDR3 DNA is TGTGCCAGCAGTTACGGGCGGGGGCCCCTCTACGAGCAGTACTTC. Encoded protein: CASSYGRGPLYEQYF.

The chain couples TRBV25-1 to TRBJ1-6, with 11 bases fitting TRBD1. CDR1 and CDR2 (germline): MGHDK, SYGVNS. Unmatched junction bases numbered 17, after V lost 9 bases and J lost 10 bases. CDR3 size: 17 residues. The CDR3 DNA sequence: TGTGCCAGGATCAATTCCGGGACAGGGGGGAAGGAGTCACCCCTCCACTTT. This sequence encodes CARINSGTGGKESPLHF.

The chain joins TRBV29-1 to TRBJ1-2, with 10 bases that match TRBD1. Germline V gives CDR1 SQVTM, CDR2 ANQGSEA. This CDR3 has 12 residues. J lost 7 bases, V lost 7 bases, and 6 bases had no gene match. The CDR3 sequence is CSALRTGGGYTF. As DNA, the CDR3 is TGCAGCGCCCTAAGGACAGGGGGTGGCTACACCTTC.

This clone was counted once. This chain joins TRBV7-9 and TRBJ1-1; 8 nucleotides agree with TRBD1. Germline loops: CDR1 SEHNR, CDR2 FQNEAQ (reference sequence). The CDR3 length is 14 residues. V lost 7 bases to trimming and J lost 1 base; unmatched junction nucleotides: 5. CDR3 residues: CASNTGTGNTEAFF. The CDR3 DNA reads as TGTGCCAGCAATACCGGGACAGGGAACACTGAAGCTTTCTTT. Together with reference TRBV7-9 and TRBJ1-1, the CDR3 gives the full variable domain: DTGVSQNPRHKITKRGQNVTFRCDPISEHNRLYWYRQTLGQGPEFLTYFQNEAQLEKSRLLSDRFSAERPKGSFSTLEIQRTEQGDSAMYLCASNTGTGNTEAFFGQGTRLTVV.

This sequence joins TRBV10-1 and TRBJ1-6; 7 bases align to TRBD1. Looked up from germline, CDR1 is WNHNN and CDR2 is SYGVQD (reference sequence). V dropped 3 bases and J dropped 10; count of bases not matched to a gene: 6. The CDR3 totals 14 residues. CDR3 coding DNA: TGCGCCAGCAGTGAAGAGGGGGCCCGGTCACCCCTCCACTTT. It specifies CASSEEGARSPLHF.

The chain combines TRBV7-3 with TRBJ1-1; D unresolved. Germline CDR1 and CDR2: SGHTA and FQGTGA. Trimming took off 1 base at V and 1 base at J, with 7 bases between the two ends. The CDR3 has 14 residues. CDR3 region: CASSLSATNTEAFF. Here the CDR3 DNA reads TGTGCCAGCAGCTTAAGCGCGACGAACACTGAAGCTTTCTTT.

V usage is TRBV7-9 and J usage is TRBJ1-5, with 10 nucleotides matching TRBD1. Trimming took 5 bases from V and 7 from J; bases not matched to a gene: 5. The CDR3 runs to 14 residues. The V gene's germline CDR1 is SEHNR and CDR2 FQNEAQ (reference sequence). For the CDR3, the DNA is TGTGCCAGCAGCCGAGGGACAGGGGAGCAGCCCCAGCATTTT. Protein: CASSRGTGEQPQHF.

The chain has TRBV28 and TRBJ1-5, with TRBD1 matching 8 bases. CDR1 MDHEN and CDR2 SYDVKM come from the germline V gene. The trim removed 3 bases at V and 0 bases at J, leaving 16 bases unmatched. This CDR3 has 20 amino acids. CDR3 residues: CASSFWPGGGQAYSNQPQHF. The CDR3 DNA sequence: TGTGCCAGCAGTTTCTGGCCGGGGGGGGGACAGGCGTATAGCAATCAGCCCCAGCATTTT.

This clone was detected a few times. The chain combines TRBV19 with TRBJ2-3; D uncertain. This CDR3 spans 16 amino acids. Germline V lookup: CDR1 LNHDA, CDR2 SQIVND (reference sequence). V lost 5 bases and J lost 2, with 17 bases in between. This chain's CDR3 is CASSPWRGSNTDTQYF. The CDR3 DNA follows: TGTGCCAGTAGTCCCTGGAGAGGATCCAACACAGATACGCAGTATTTT.

The CDR3 region is CASSHRGGLYEQYF. The CDR3 DNA is TGTGCCAGCAGCCATCGGGGGGGCCTCTACGAGCAGTACTTC. The V call is TRBV3-1 (or the pseudogene TRBV3-2), the J call TRBJ2-7; 8 bases are a match to TRBD2. The CDR3 has 14 amino acids. Germline CDR1 is LGHDT and CDR2 is YNNKEL (reference sequence). V was pared by 3 bases and J by 3 bases, with 4 bases of the junction left unmatched.

This sequence joins TRBV6-2 or TRBV6-3 and TRBJ2-5; perhaps TRBD2 as D (6 bases). Germline assignment: CDR1 MNHEY and CDR2 SVGEGT. V lost 2 bases and J lost 3, with 7 bases in between. The CDR3 runs 13 residues. As DNA, the CDR3 is TGTGCCAGCAGTTACGGGGAGGAAGAGACCCAGTACTTC. This codes for CASSYGEEETQYF.

This clone is a singleton in its sample. The rearrangement links TRBV2 to TRBJ2-4; possibly TRBD1 or TRBD2 for D (5 bases each). Germline values: CDR1 SNHLY, CDR2 FYNNEI. Trimming left V 5 bases short and J 8 bases short, with 13 bases between. The CDR3 is 13 amino acids. The CDR3 here is CASSSRDAYIQYF. In nucleotides, the CDR3 is TGTGCCAGCAGTTCCCGGGACGCCTACATTCAGTACTTC.

The chain has TRBV7-2 and TRBJ1-6; TRBD1 matches 7 bases. Germline V gives CDR1 SGHTA, CDR2 FQGNSA. V lost 5 bases and J lost 6; bases outside the gene matches: 7. The CDR3 consists of 15 residues. CDR3 loop: CASSPDRLANSPLHF. The CDR3 DNA is TGTGCCAGCAGCCCGGACAGGTTGGCTAATTCACCCCTCCACTTT.

V gene TRBV6-2 or TRBV6-3 combines with J gene TRBJ1-2, with TRBD1 matching 8 bases. CDR3 length equals 15 residues. Germline-derived CDR1 and CDR2 are MNHEY and SVGEGT. V shed 5 bases and J 3 bases; nucleotides not matched to a gene: 8. CDR3 DNA sequence: TGTGCCAGCAGTACCCTTCGGACAGGGTACTATGGCTACACCTTC. Amino acids: CASSTLRTGYYGYTF.

V usage is TRBV14 and J usage is TRBJ2-3; D is uncertain. This CDR3 has 15 amino acids. Germline V gene data show CDR1 as SGHDN and CDR2 as FVKESK. Deletions cut 1 base from V and 0 bases from J, with 8 bases between. The CDR3 spells CASSQVGRSTDTQYF. CDR3 DNA sequence: TGTGCCAGCAGCCAAGTTGGACGGAGCACAGATACGCAGTATTTT.

The rearrangement joins TRBV6-2 or TRBV6-3 to TRBJ2-5; 13 bases map to TRBD2. Germline values: CDR1 MNHEY, CDR2 SVGEGT. Trimming cost V 5 bases and J 3 bases; bases outside gene matches: 6. CDR3 length: 16 residues. CDR3 sequence: CASSRSTSGGKETQYF. As DNA, the CDR3 is TGTGCCAGCAGTAGATCGACTAGCGGGGGGAAAGAGACCCAGTACTTC.

Worth noting for this clone: The sample carries other DNA sequences with the same CDR3. V gene TRBV9 combines with J gene TRBJ2-5; 10 positions match TRBD1. The CDR3 length is 15 residues. The V gene's germline CDR1 is SGDLS and CDR2 YYNGEE. After removal of 0 bases from V and 2 bases from J, the junction contained 1 base not matched to a gene. The CDR3 protein is CASSVGDRGQETQYF. The CDR3 DNA follows: TGTGCCAGCAGCGTAGGGGACAGGGGTCAAGAGACCCAGTACTTC.

The chain employs TRBV7-2 and TRBJ2-5; D perhaps matches TRBD1 (6 bases). Germline CDR1 is SGHTA and CDR2 is FQGNSA. This CDR3 is 13 amino acids long. With 5 bases removed from V and 3 bases from J, the gap between germline ends came to 10 bases. The CDR3 is CASSQRTEETQYF. CDR3 DNA: TGTGCCAGCAGCCAAAGGACAGAAGAGACCCAGTACTTC.

V and J are TRBV15 and TRBJ1-5, with D possibly matching TRBD1 (6 bases). V gave up 0 bases and J gave up 4 bases, with 13 bases separating them. This CDR3 spans 16 amino acids. Per the germline V gene, CDR1 is LNHNV and CDR2 is YYDKDF (reference sequence). The CDR3 sequence is CATSRESPGVNQPQHF. In nucleotides, the CDR3 is TGTGCCACCAGCAGAGAGAGCCCAGGGGTAAATCAGCCCCAGCATTTT.

The chain is built from TRBV18 and TRBJ2-5; D not certain. From germline, CDR1 is KGHSH and CDR2 LQKENI. The CDR3 spans 14 residues. Trimming removed 3 bases from V and 4 bases from J, with 12 bases in between. Here the CDR3 reads CASSPDLSSETQYF. CDR3 nucleotide sequence: TGTGCCAGCTCACCGGACCTATCCTCAGAGACCCAGTACTTC.

This chain joins TRBV12-3 or TRBV12-4 and TRBJ1-1; perhaps TRBD1 as D (6 bases). CDR3 size: 13 residues. The V and J ends lost 6 bases and 3 bases respectively, with 11 bases between them. CDR3 nucleotide sequence: TGTGCCAGCAGAACACAGGGTTACACTGAAGCTTTCTTT. This codes for CASRTQGYTEAFF.

The chain links TRBV28 to TRBJ1-2, with D possibly matching TRBD1 (6 bases). There are 13 residues in the CDR3. CDR1 is MDHEN and CDR2 is SYDVKM in the germline V gene. Trimming removed 5 bases at V and 8 bases at J, with 15 bases between. The CDR3 nucleotides read TGTGCCAGCAGTGCGACAGGTATTGGAGGCTACACCTTC. Translated: CASSATGIGGYTF.

This chain links TRBV9 with TRBJ2-3; D is possibly TRBD1 (6 bases). The germline V gene encodes CDR1 SGDLS and CDR2 YYNGEE. The CDR3 loop spans 15 amino acids. The germline V and J ends were trimmed by 4 bases and 3 bases, with 15 bases remaining between them. CDR3 residues: CASSPHRTATDTQYF. CDR3 nucleotide sequence: TGTGCCAGCAGCCCCCACCGGACAGCTACAGATACGCAGTATTTT.

The chain couples TRBV4-1 to TRBJ1-4; the match to TRBD1 covers 7 bases. The V segment lost 0 bases and the J segment 8 bases; nucleotides outside the gene matches: 6. Germline CDR1 is MGHRA and CDR2 is YSYEKL. The CDR3 runs 15 residues. The CDR3 protein is CASSQDGGGWEKLFF. The CDR3 DNA follows: TGCGCCAGCAGCCAAGATGGAGGGGGCTGGGAAAAACTGTTTTTT.

The gene calls are TRBV21-1 and TRBJ1-6. TRBV21-1 is given as a pseudogene. The CDR3 runs to 14 residues. The CDR3 nucleotides are TGTGCCAGCAGCACTGTGACGGGGGGTTCACCCCTCCACTTT. Translating gives CASSTVTGGSPLHF.

There are a few counts of this clone. The chain couples TRBV15 to TRBJ1-3; D is undetermined. V lost 0 bases and J 5 bases, leaving 14 bases between the germline ends. CDR3 length: 16 amino acids. Germline assignment: CDR1 LNHNV and CDR2 YYDKDF (reference sequence). CDR3 loop: CATSRDRAGPRNTIYF. The CDR3 DNA is TGTGCCACCAGCAGAGATCGGGCAGGCCCCAGAAACACCATATATTTT.

The V and J genes are TRBV6-4 and TRBJ2-2; TRBD1 aligns across 7 bases. CDR1 and CDR2 from the germline V gene are MRHNA and SNTAGT. The CDR3 has 15 residues. J lost 3 bases, V lost 3 bases, and 4 bases had no gene match. The CDR3 DNA reads TGTGCCAGCAGTGAGGGACAGAGCTACACCGGGGAGCTGTTTTTT. This codes for CASSEGQSYTGELFF.

This sequence joins TRBV27 and TRBJ1-1; no reliable D call. This CDR3 comprises 11 residues. The germline CDR1 and CDR2 sequences are MNHEY and SMNVEV (reference sequence). V shed 8 bases and J shed 6 bases, with 10 bases lying between them. The CDR3 nucleotides read TGTGCCAGCGCGAATGTCGCTGAAGCTTTCTTT. It is translated as CASANVAEAFF.